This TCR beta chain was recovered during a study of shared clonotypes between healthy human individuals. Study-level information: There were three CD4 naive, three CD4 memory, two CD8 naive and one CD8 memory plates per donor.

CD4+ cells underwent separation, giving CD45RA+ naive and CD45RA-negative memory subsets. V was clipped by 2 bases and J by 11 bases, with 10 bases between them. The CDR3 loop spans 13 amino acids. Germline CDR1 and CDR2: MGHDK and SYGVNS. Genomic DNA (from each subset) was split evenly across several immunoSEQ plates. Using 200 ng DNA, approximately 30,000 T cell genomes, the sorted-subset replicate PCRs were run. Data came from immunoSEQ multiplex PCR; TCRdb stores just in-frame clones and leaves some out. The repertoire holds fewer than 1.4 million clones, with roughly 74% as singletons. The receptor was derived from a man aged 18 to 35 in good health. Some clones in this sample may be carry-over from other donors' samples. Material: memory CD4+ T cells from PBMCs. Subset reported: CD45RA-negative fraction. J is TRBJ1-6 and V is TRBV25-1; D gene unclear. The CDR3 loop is CASSETASAPLHF. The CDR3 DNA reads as TGTGCCAGCAGTGAAACCGCTTCGGCACCCCTCCACTTT. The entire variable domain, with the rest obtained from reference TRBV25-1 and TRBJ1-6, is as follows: EADIYQTPRYLVIGTGKKITLECSQTMGHDKMYWYQQDPGMELHLIHYSYGVNSTEKGDLSSESTVSRIRTEHFPLTLESARPSHTSQYLCASSETASAPLHFGNGTRLTVT.